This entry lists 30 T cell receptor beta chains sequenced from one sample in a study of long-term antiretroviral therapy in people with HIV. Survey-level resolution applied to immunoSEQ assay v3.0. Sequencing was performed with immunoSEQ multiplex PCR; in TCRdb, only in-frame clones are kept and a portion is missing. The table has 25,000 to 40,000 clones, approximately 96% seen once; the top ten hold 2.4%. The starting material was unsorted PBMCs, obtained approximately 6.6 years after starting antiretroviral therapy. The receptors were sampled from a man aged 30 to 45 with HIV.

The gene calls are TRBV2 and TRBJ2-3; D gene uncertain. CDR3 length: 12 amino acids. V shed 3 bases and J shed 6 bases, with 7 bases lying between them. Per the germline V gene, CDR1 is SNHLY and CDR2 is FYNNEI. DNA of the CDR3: TGTGCCAGCAGTGACCACGGGGATACGCAGTATTTT. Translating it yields CASSDHGDTQYF.

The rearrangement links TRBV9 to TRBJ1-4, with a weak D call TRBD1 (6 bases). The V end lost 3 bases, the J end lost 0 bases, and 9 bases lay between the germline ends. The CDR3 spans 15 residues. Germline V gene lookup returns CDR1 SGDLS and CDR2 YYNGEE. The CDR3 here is CASSEQGATNEKLFF. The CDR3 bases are TGTGCCAGCAGCGAACAGGGCGCAACTAATGAAAAACTGTTTTTT.

The CDR3 reads CASSHGRAGNEQFF. The CDR3 bases are TGTGCCAGTAGTCACGGGAGGGCCGGCAATGAGCAGTTCTTC. The chain joins TRBV27 to TRBJ2-1; 8 bases are a match to TRBD2. The germline CDR1 and CDR2 sequences are MNHEY and SMNVEV (reference sequence). The V and J ends lost 9 bases and 6 bases, in that order; junction bases with no gene match: 10. CDR3 length equals 14 residues.

The CDR3 loop reads CASSQEAGGWEQYF. For the CDR3, the DNA is TGCGCCAGCAGCCAAGAGGCTGGAGGGTGGGAGCAGTACTTC. The rearrangement links TRBV4-3 to TRBJ2-7; D is perhaps TRBD2 (6 bases). The germline V and J ends were trimmed by 0 bases and 7 bases, with 13 bases remaining between them. The V gene's germline CDR1 is LGHNA and CDR2 YSLEER. The CDR3 has 14 residues.

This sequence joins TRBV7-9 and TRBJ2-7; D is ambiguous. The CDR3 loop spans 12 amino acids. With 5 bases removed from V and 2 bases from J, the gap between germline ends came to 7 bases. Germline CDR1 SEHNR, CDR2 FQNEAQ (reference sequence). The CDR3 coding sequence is TGTGCCAGCAGCCAGGTAGCCTACGAGCAGTACTTC. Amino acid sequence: CASSQVAYEQYF.

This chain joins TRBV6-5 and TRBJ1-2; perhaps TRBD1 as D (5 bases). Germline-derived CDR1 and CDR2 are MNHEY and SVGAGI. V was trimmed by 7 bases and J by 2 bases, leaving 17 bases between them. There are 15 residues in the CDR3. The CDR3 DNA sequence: TGTGCCAGCACTATCTCCCCGGGACTAAACTATGGCTACACCTTC. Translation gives CASTISPGLNYGYTF.

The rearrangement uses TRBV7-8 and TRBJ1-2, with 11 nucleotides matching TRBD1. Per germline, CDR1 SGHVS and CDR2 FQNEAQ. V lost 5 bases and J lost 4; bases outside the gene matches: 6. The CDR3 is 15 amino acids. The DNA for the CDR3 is TGTGCCAGCAGCACCCGGACAGGGGGCAGCTATGGCTACACCTTC. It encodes CASSTRTGGSYGYTF.

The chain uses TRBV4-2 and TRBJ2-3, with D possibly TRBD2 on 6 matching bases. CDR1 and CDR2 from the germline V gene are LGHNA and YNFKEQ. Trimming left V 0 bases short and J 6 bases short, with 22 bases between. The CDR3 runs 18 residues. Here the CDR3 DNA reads TGTGCCAGCAGCCAAGATGAGGGTAGGACGGAGGGGCGGGATACGCAGTATTTT. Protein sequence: CASSQDEGRTEGRDTQYF.

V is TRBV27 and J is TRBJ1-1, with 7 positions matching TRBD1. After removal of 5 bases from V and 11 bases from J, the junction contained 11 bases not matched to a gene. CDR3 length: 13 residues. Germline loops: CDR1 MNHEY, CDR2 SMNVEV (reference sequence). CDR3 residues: CASSPRQGPFAFF. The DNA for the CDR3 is TGTGCCAGCAGTCCACGACAGGGCCCCTTCGCTTTCTTT.

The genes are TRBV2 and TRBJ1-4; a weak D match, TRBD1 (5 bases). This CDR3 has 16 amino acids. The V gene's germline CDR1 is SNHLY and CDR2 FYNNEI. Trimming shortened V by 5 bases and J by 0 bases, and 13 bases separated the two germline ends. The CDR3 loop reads CASSQEGIATNEKLFF. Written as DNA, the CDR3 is TGTGCCAGCAGTCAGGAGGGGATTGCAACTAATGAAAAACTGTTTTTT.

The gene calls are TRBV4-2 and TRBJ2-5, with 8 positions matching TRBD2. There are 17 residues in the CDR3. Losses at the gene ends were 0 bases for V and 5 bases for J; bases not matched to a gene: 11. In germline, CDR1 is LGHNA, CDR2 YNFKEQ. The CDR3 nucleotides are TGTGCCAGCAGCCAAGATGGAGTAGCGGGACAAACGGAGACCCAGTACTTC. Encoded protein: CASSQDGVAGQTETQYF.

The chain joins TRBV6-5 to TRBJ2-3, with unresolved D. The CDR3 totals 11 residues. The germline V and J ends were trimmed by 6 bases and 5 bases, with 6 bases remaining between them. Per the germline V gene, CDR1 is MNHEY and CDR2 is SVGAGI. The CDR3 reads CASRLQDTQYF. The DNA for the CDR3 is TGTGCCAGCAGACTACAAGATACGCAGTATTTT.

CDR3 bases: TGTGCCAGCAGCTTGCCAATCAGGGGGAATAACTATGGCTACACCTTC. Translating gives CASSLPIRGNNYGYTF. The genes are TRBV5-4 and TRBJ1-2; 7 bases are a match to TRBD1. CDR1 SGHNT and CDR2 YYREEE come from the germline V gene (reference sequence). V lost 1 base, J lost 1 base, and 7 bases stayed unmatched. The CDR3 loop spans 16 amino acids.

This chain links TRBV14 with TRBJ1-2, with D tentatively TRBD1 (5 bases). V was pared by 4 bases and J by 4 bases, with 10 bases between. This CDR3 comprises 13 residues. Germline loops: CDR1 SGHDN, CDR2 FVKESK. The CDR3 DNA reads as TGTGCCAGCAGCCCCGGGACTACCTATGGCTACACCTTC. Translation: CASSPGTTYGYTF.

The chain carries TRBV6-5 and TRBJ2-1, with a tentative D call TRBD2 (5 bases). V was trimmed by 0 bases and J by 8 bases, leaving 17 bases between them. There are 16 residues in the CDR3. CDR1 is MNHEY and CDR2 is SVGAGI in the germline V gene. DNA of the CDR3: TGTGCCAGCAGTTACTCGAGACTCGAGGGCCACGATGAGCAGTTCTTC. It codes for CASSYSRLEGHDEQFF.

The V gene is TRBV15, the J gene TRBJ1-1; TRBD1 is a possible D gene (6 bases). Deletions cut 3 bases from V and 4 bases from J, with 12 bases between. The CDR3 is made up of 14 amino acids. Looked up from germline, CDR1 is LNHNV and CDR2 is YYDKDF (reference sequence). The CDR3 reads CATSRDGGATEAFF. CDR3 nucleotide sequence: TGTGCCACCAGCAGGGACGGGGGGGCCACTGAAGCTTTCTTT.

In DNA, the CDR3 is TGTGCCAGCAGCCTAGTCGGGAGCGGGAGTTTCTATGAGCAGTTCTTC. Translating it yields CASSLVGSGSFYEQFF. The V gene is TRBV9, the J gene TRBJ2-1; 8 bases map to TRBD2. Per the germline V gene, CDR1 is SGDLS and CDR2 is YYNGEE. With 4 bases clipped from V and 8 bases from J, the junction kept 14 bases outside the gene matches. This CDR3 contains 16 residues.

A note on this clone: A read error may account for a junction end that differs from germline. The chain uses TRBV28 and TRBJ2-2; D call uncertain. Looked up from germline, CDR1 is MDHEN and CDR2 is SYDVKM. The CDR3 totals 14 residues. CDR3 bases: TGTGCCAGCAGTCCAGGACCGAACACTGGGGAGCTGTTTTTT. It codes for CASSPGPNTGELFF.

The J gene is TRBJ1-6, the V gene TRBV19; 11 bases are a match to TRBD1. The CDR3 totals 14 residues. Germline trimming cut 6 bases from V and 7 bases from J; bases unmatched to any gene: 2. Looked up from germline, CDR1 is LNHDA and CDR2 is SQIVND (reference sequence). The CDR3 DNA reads TGTGCCAGTAGGGGGGACAGGGGGAATTCACCCCTCCACTTT. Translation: CASRGDRGNSPLHF.

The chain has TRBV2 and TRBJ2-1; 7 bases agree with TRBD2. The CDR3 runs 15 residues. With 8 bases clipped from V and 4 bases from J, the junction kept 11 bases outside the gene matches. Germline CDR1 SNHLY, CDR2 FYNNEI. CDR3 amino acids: CASAWSGNKYNEQFF. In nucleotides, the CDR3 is TGTGCCAGCGCCTGGAGCGGGAACAAGTACAATGAGCAGTTCTTC.

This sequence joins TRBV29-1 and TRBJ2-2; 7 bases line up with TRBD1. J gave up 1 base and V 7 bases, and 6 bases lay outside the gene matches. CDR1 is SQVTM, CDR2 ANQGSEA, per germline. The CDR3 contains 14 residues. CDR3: CSATRQGNTGELFF. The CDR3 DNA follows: TGCAGCGCTACACGACAGGGGAACACCGGGGAGCTGTTTTTT.

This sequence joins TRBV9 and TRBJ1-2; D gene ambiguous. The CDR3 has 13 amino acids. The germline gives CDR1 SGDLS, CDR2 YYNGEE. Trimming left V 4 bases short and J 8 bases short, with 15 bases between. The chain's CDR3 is CASSLNVVEGYTF. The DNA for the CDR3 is TGTGCCAGCAGCTTAAACGTTGTGGAGGGCTACACCTTC.

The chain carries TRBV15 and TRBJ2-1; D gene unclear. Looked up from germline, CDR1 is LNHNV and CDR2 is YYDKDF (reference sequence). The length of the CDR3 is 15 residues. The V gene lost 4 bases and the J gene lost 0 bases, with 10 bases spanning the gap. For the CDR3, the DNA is TGTGCCACCAGCACCCAAGGGCGCTCCTACAATGAGCAGTTCTTC. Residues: CATSTQGRSYNEQFF.

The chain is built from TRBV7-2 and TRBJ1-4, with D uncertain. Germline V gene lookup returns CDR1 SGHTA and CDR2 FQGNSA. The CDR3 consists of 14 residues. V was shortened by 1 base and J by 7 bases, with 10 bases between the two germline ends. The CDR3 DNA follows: TGTGCCAGCAGCTTAGGAGGGTTTGGTGAAAAACTGTTTTTT. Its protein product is CASSLGGFGEKLFF.

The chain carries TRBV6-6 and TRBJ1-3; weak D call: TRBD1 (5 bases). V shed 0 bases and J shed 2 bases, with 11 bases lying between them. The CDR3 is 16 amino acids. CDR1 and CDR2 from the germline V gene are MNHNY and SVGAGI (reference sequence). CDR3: CASSYSFGGAGNTIYF. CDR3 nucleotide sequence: TGTGCCAGCAGTTACTCGTTCGGGGGGGCTGGAAACACCATATATTTT.

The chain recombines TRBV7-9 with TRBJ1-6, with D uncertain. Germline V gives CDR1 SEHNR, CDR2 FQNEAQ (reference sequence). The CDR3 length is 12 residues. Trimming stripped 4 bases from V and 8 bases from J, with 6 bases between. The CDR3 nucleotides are TGTGCCAGCAGCTATCAGGATTCACCCCTCCACTTT. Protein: CASSYQDSPLHF.

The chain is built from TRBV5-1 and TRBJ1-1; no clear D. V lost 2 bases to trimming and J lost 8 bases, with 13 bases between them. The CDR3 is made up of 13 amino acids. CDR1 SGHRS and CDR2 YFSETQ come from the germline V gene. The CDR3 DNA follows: TGCGCCAGCAGCTTTAGTGCGCGAGGCGAAGCTTTCTTT. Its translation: CASSFSARGEAFF.

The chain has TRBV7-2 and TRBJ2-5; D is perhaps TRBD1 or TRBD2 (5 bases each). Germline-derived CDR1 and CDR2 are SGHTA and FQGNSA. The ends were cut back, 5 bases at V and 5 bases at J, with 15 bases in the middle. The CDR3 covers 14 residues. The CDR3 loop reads CASSHKFGTETQYF. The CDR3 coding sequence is TGTGCCAGCAGCCACAAGTTTGGGACGGAGACCCAGTACTTC.

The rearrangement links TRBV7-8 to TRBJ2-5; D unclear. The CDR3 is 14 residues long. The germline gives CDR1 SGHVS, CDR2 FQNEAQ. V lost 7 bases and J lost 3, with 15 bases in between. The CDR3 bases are TGTGCCAGCATGGGTAGGGTGTGGGAAGAGACCCAGTACTTC. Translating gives CASMGRVWEETQYF.

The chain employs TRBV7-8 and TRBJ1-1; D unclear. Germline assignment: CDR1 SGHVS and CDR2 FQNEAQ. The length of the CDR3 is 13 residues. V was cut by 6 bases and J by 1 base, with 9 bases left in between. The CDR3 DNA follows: TGTGCCAGCAGTCGCGGTTCGAACACTGAAGCTTTCTTT. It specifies CASSRGSNTEAFF. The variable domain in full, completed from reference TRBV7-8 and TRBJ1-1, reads GAGVSQSPRYKVAKRGQDVALRCDPISGHVSLFWYQQALGQGPEFLTYFQNEAQLDKSGLPSDRFFAERPEGSVSTLKIQRTQQEDSAVYLCASSRGSNTEAFFGQGTRLTVV.